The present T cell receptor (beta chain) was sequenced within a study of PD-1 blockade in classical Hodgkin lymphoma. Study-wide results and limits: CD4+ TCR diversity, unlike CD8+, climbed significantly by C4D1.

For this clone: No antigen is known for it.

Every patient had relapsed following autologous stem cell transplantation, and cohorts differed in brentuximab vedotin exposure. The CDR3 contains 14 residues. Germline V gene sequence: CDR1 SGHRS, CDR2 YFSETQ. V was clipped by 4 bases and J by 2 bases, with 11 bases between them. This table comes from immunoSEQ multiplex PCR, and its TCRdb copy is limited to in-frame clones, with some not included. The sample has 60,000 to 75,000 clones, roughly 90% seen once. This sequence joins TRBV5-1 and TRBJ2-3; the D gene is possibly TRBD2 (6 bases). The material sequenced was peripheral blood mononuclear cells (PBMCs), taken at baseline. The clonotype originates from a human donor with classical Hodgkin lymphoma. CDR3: CASSRGGNTDTQYF. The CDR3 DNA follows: TGCGCCAGCAGCCGTGGGGGGAACACAGATACGCAGTATTTT.